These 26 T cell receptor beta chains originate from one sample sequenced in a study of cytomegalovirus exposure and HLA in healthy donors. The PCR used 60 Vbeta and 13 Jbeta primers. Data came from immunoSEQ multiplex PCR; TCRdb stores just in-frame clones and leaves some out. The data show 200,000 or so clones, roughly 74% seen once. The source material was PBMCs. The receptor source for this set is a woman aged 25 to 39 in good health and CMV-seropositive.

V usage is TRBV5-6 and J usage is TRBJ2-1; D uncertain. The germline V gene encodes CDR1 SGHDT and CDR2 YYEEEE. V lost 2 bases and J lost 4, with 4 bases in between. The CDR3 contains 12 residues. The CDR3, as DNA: TGTGCCAGCAGCTTAGAGTACAATGAGCAGTTCTTC. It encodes CASSLEYNEQFF.

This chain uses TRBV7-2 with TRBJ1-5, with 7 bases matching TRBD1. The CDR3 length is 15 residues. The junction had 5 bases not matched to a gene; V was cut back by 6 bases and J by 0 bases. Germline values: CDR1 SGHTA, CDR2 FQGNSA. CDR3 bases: TGTGCCAGCAGTCCCAGGGGGTATAGCAATCAGCCCCAGCATTTT. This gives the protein CASSPRGYSNQPQHF. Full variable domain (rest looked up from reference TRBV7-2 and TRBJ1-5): GAGVSQSPSNKVTEKGKDVELRCDPISGHTALYWYRQSLGQGLEFLIYFQGNSAPDKSGLPSDRFSAERTGGSVSTLTIQRTQQEDSAVYLCASSPRGYSNQPQHFGDGTRLSIL.

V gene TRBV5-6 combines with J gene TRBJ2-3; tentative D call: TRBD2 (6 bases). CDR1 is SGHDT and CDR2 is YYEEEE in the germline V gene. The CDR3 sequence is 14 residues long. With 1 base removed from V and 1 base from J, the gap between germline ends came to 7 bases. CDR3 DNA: TGTGCCAGCAGCTTGAGGAGGGGCACAGATACGCAGTATTTT. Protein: CASSLRRGTDTQYF.

The CDR3 DNA reads TGTGCCAGCAGCCAAGATCAGCGGGGGGTAAACGAGCAGTACTTC. Amino acids: CASSQDQRGVNEQYF. The V call is TRBV4-2, the J call TRBJ2-7; 9 bases line up with TRBD2. V lost 0 bases and J lost 5; bases outside the gene matches: 5. Germline-derived CDR1 and CDR2 are LGHNA and YNFKEQ. The CDR3 is 15 amino acids.

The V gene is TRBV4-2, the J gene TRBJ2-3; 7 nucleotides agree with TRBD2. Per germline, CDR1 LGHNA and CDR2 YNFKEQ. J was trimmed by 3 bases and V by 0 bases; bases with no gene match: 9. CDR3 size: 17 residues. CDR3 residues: CASSQDPVGRETDTQYF. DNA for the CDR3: TGTGCCAGCAGCCAAGACCCCGTGGGGCGGGAGACAGATACGCAGTATTTT.

This CDR3 is CASSIDRGLKNEQFF. The CDR3, as DNA: TGTGCCAGCAGTATTGACAGGGGGCTGAAAAATGAGCAGTTCTTC. The chain is built from TRBV5-4 and TRBJ2-1, with 10 bases that match TRBD1. This CDR3 is 15 amino acids long. The germline V gene has CDR1 SGHNT and CDR2 YYREEE (reference sequence). V lost 5 bases to trimming and J lost 7 bases; unmatched junction nucleotides: 9.

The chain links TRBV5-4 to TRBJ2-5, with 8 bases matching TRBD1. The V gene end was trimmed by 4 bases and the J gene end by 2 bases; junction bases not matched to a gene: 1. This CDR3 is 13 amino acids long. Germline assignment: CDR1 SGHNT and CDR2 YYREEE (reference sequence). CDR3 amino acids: CASSRTGQETQYF. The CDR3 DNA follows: TGTGCCAGCAGCCGGACAGGGCAAGAGACCCAGTACTTC.

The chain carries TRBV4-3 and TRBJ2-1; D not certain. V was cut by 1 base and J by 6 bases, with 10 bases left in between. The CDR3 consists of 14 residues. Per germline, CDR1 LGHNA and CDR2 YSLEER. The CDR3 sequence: CASSQGLALNEQFF. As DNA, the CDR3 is TGCGCCAGCAGCCAAGGATTAGCACTCAATGAGCAGTTCTTC.

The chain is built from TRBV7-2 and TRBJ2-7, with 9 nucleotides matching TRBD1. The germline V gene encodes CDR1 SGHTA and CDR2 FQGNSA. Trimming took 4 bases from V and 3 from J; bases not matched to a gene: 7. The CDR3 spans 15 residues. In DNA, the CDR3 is TGTGCCAGCAGCTCCTTACAGGGGGCTAGCTACGAGCAGTACTTC. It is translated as CASSSLQGASYEQYF.

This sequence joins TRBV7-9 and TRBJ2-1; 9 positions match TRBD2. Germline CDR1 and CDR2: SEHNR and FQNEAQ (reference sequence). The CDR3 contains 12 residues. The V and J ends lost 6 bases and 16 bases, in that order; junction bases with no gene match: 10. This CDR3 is CASSNTGTSFFF. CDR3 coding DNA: TGTGCCAGCAGTAATACCGGGACTAGCTTTTTCTTC.

The CDR3: CASGLAGVREQYF. The CDR3 nucleotides are TGCGCCAGCGGACTAGCGGGAGTTCGCGAGCAGTACTTC. The V gene is TRBV5-1, the J gene TRBJ2-7; 13 bases match TRBD2. CDR3 length: 13 residues. J gave up 6 bases and V 7 bases, and 4 bases lay outside the gene matches. CDR1 and CDR2 from the germline V gene are SGHRS and YFSETQ. The full variable domain, with the rest looked up from reference TRBV5-1 and TRBJ2-7, is KAGVTQTPRYLIKTRGQQVTLSCSPISGHRSVSWYQQTPGQGLQFLFEYFSETQRNKGNFPGRFSGRQFSNSRSEMNVSTLELGDSALYLCASGLAGVREQYFGPGTRLTVT.

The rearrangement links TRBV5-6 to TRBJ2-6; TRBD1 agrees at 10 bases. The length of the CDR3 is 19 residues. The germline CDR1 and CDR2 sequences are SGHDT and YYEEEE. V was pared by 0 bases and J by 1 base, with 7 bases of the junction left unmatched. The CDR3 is CASSLVVGTGVSGANVLTF. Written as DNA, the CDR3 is TGTGCCAGCAGCTTGGTGGTCGGGACAGGGGTTTCTGGGGCCAACGTCCTGACTTTC.

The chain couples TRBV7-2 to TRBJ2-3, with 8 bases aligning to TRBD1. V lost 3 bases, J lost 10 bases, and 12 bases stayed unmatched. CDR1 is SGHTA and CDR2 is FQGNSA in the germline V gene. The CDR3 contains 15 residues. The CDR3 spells CASSFGIVTGEAQYF. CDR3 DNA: TGTGCCAGCAGCTTTGGGATAGTGACAGGGGAAGCGCAGTATTTT.

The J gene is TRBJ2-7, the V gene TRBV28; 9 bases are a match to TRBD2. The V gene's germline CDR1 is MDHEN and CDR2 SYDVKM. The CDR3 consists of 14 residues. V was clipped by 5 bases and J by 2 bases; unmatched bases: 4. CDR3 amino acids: CASSAAGGAYEQYF. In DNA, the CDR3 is TGTGCCAGCAGTGCCGCGGGAGGGGCCTACGAGCAGTACTTC.

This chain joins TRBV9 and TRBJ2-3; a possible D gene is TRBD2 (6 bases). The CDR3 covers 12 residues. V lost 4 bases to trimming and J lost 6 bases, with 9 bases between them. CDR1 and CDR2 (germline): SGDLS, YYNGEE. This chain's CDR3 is CASSRRGDTQYF. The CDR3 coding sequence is TGTGCCAGCAGCCGCCGGGGGGATACGCAGTATTTT.

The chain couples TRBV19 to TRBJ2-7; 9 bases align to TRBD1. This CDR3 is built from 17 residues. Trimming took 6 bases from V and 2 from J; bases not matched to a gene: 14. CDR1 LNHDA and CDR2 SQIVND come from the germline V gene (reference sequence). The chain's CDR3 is CASSNGYRDRVTYEQYF. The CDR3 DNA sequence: TGTGCCAGTAGCAACGGGTACCGGGACAGGGTAACCTACGAGCAGTACTTC.

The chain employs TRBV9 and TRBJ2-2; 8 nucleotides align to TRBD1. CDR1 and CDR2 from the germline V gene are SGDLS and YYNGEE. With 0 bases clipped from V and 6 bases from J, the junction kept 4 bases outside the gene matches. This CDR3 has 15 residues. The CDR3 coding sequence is TGTGCCAGCAGCGTAGGGGACAGGAGGGCCGGGGAGCTGTTTTTT. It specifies CASSVGDRRAGELFF.

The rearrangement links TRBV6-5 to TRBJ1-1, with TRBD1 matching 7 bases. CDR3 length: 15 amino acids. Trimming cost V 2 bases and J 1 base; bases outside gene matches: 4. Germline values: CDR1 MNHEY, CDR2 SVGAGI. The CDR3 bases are TGTGCCAGCAGTTACCGGGACAGCACGAACACTGAAGCTTTCTTT. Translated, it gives CASSYRDSTNTEAFF.

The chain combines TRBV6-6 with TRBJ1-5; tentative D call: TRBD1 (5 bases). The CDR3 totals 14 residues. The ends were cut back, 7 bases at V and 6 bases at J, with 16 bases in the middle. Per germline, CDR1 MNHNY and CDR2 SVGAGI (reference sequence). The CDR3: CASTGFQGIQPQHF. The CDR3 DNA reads TGTGCCAGCACCGGTTTCCAGGGAATTCAGCCCCAGCATTTT.

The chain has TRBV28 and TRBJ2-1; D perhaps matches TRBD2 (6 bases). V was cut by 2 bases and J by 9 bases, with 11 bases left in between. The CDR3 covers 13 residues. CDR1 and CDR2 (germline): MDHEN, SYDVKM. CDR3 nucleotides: TGTGCCAGCAGTTTAGATGGGGGGAGTGAGCAGTTCTTC. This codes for CASSLDGGSEQFF.

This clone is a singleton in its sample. DNA for the CDR3: TGTGCCAGTTCTCTAGCGGGAGGGGGGTACCAAGAGACCCAGTACTTC. The encoded protein is CASSLAGGGYQETQYF. V usage is TRBV9 and J usage is TRBJ2-5; 12 bases align to TRBD2. This CDR3 contains 16 residues. Germline V gene data show CDR1 as SGDLS and CDR2 as YYNGEE. After removal of 8 bases from V and 0 bases from J, the junction contained 8 bases not matched to a gene.

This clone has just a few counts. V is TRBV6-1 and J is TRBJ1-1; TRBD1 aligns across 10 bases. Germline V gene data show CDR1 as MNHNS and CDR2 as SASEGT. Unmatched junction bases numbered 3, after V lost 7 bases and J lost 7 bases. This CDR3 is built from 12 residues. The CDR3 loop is CASTRTGGEAFF. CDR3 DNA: TGTGCCAGCACTAGGACAGGGGGTGAAGCTTTCTTT.

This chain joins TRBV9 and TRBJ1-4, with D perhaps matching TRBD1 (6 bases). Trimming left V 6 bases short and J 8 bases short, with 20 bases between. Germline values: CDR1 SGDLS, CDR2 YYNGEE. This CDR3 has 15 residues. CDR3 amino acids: CASTPRGGGGEKLFF. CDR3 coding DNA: TGTGCCAGCACCCCCAGGGGAGGGGGTGGAGAAAAACTGTTTTTT.

CDR3 DNA: TGTGCCAGCAGCAGTAGAGGGGGCGCGAAATACAATGAGCAGTTCTTC. It codes for CASSSRGGAKYNEQFF. The rearrangement links TRBV21-1 to TRBJ2-1; TRBD1, as called in the table, went unchecked against the DNA. TRBV21-1 is termed a pseudogene. This CDR3 is built from 16 residues.

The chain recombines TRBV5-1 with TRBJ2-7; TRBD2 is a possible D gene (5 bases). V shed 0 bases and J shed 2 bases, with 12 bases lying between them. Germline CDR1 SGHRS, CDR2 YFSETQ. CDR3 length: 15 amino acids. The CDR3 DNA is TGCGCCAGCAGCTTGGAGACCCTCGGGGCCTACGAGCAGTACTTC. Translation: CASSLETLGAYEQYF.

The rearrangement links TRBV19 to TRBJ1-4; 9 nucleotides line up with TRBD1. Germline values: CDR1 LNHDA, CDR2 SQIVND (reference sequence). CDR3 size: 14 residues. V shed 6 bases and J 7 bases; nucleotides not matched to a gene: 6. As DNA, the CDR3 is TGTGCCAGTAGGATGACAGGGGGGCCTGAAAAACTGTTTTTT. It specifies CASRMTGGPEKLFF.